This TCR beta chain was sequenced during a study of blood T cell repertoires in COVID-19. V dropped 3 bases and J dropped 3 bases, with 11 bases sitting between them. The CDR3 consists of 14 residues. Germline loops: CDR1 ENHRY, CDR2 SYGVKD. Method: immunoSEQ multiplex PCR; TCRdb's copy keeps in-frame clones and lacks some. This sample has about 160,000 clones; 87% occur once, and the top ten carry approximately 4.1%. Specimen: peripheral blood. The receptor's source is a woman aged 60-70 years who had recovered from COVID-19. J is TRBJ1-1 and V is TRBV10-3, with D maybe TRBD1 (5 bases). CDR3 residues: CAISDSQGDTEAFF. CDR3 in DNA: TGTGCCATCAGTGATTCTCAGGGTGACACTGAAGCTTTCTTT.